Listed here is a single TCR beta chain. Its antigen is as yet unknown. Method: immunoSEQ multiplex PCR; TCRdb's copy keeps in-frame clones and lacks some. In the table there are just under 50,000 clones, about 81% of which are singletons. This sample stems from a study of graft-versus-host responses after intestinal transplantation. Across the whole study: Every recipient underwent anti-thymocyte globulin induction, then tacrolimus and steroids for roughly 3 years.

Whole-study results and caveats: The presence of high graft-versus-host to host-versus-graft clonal ratios in allografts characterized patients with graft-donor T cell macrochimerism. Marrow from the recipient contained GvH clones, some of which had appeared first in ileum or blood.

The germline V gene has CDR1 MNHEY and CDR2 SMNVEV (reference sequence). This CDR3 has 15 amino acids. The V and J ends lost 6 bases and 0 bases respectively, with 14 bases between them. The source material was unstimulated CD4+ T cells sorted from spleen or lymph node cells, sampled before transplant. The V gene is TRBV27, the J gene TRBJ2-5, with D unresolved. This clonotype was obtained from a human donor who was the organ donor for an intestinal transplant. The DNA of the CDR3 is TGTGCCAGCAGGCCTGGAAACTCCAACCAAGAGACCCAGTACTTC. It is translated as CASRPGNSNQETQYF.